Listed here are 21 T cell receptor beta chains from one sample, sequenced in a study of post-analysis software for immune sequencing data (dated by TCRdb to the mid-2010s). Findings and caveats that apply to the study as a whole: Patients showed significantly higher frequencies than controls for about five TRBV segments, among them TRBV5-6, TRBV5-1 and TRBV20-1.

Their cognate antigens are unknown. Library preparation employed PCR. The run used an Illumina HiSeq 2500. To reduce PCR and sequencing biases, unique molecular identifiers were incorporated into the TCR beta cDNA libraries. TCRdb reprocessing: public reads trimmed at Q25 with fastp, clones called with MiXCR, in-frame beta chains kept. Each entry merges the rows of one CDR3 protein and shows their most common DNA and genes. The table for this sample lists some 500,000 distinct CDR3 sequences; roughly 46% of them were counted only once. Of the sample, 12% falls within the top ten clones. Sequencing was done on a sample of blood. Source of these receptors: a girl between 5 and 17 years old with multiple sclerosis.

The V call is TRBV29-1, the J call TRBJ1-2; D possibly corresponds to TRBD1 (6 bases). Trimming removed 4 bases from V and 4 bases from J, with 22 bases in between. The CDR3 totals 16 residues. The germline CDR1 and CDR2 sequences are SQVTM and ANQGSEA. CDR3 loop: CSVGPAQGGPSYGYTF. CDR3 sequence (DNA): TGCAGCGTTGGCCCGGCCCAAGGGGGACCGAGCTATGGCTACACCTTC.

DNA of the CDR3: TGTGCCAGCAGTTTATTGGACAGGGGAGACGGCTACACCTTC. It codes for CASSLLDRGDGYTF. The rearrangement uses TRBV28 and TRBJ1-2; 9 nucleotides agree with TRBD1. This CDR3 has 14 residues. J lost 8 bases, V lost 1 base, and 5 bases had no gene match. Germline CDR1 reads MDHEN; CDR2 reads SYDVKM.

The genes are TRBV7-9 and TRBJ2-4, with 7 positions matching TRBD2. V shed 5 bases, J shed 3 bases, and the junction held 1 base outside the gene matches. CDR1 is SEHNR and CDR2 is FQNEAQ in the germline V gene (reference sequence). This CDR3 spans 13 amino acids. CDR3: CASSGEGKNIQYF. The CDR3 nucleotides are TGTGCCAGCAGCGGGGAGGGCAAAAACATTCAGTACTTC. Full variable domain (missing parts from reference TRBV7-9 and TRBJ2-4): DTGVSQNPRHKITKRGQNVTFRCDPISEHNRLYWYRQTLGQGPEFLTYFQNEAQLEKSRLLSDRFSAERPKGSFSTLEIQRTEQGDSAMYLCASSGEGKNIQYFGAGTRLSVL.

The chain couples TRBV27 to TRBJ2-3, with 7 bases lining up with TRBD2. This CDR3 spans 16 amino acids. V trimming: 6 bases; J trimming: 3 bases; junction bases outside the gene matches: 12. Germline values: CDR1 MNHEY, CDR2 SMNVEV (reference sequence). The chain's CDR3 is CASRLDSGLGTDTQYF. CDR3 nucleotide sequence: TGTGCCAGCAGGTTGGATAGCGGGTTGGGGACAGATACGCAGTATTTT.

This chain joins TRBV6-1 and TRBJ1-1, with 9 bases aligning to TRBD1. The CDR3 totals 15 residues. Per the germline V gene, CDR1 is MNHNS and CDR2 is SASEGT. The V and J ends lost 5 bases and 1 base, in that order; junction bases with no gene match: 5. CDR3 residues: CASSPKGQGNTEAFF. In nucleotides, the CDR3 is TGTGCCAGCAGTCCCAAGGGACAGGGGAACACTGAAGCTTTCTTT.

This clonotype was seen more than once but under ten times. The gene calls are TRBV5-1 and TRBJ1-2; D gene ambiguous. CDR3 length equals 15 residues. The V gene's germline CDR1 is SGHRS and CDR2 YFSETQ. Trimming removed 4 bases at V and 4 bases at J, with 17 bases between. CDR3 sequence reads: CASSPDTLPGYGYTF. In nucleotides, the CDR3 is TGCGCCAGCAGCCCCGACACCCTCCCGGGCTATGGCTACACCTTC. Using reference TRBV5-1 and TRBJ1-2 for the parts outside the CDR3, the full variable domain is KAGVTQTPRYLIKTRGQQVTLSCSPISGHRSVSWYQQTPGQGLQFLFEYFSETQRNKGNFPGRFSGRQFSNSRSEMNVSTLELGDSALYLCASSPDTLPGYGYTFGSGTRLTVV.

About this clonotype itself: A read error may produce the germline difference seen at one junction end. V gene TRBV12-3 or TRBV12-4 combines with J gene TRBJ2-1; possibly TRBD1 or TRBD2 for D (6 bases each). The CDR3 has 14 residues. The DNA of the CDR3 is TGTGCCAGCAGTTTCGGGGGCCCCTACAATGAGCGGTTCTTC. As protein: CASSFGGPYNERFF.

The CDR3 nucleotides read TGTGCCAGCAGCTTAGATCGAGTGGGGGCTGGAGAGCAGTTCTTC. This encodes CASSLDRVGAGEQFF. V usage is TRBV11-2 and J usage is TRBJ2-1, with a weak D call TRBD1 (6 bases). V lost 0 bases and J lost 10, with 16 bases in between. The length of the CDR3 is 15 residues. Germline V CDR1 and CDR2: SGHAT, FQNNGV. Combining the CDR3 with reference TRBV11-2 and TRBJ2-1 gives the whole variable domain EAGVAQSPRYKIIEKRQSVAFWCNPISGHATLYWYQQILGQGPKLLIQFQNNGVVDDSQLPKDRFSAERLKGVDSTLKIQPAKLEDSAVYLCASSLDRVGAGEQFFGPGTRLTVL.

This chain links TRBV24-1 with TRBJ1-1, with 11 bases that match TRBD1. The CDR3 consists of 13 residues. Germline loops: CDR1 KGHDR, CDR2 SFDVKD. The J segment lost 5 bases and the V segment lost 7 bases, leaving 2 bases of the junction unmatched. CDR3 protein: CATRDRGRTEAFF. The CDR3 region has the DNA TGTGCCACCAGGGACAGGGGGCGGACTGAAGCTTTCTTT.

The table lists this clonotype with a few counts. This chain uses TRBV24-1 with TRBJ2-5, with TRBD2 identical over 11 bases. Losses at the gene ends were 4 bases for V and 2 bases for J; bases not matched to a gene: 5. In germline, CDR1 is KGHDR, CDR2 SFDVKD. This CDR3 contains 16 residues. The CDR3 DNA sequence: TGTGCCACCAGTGACTCCCGACTAGCGGGGCAAGAGACCCAGTACTTC. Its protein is CATSDSRLAGQETQYF.

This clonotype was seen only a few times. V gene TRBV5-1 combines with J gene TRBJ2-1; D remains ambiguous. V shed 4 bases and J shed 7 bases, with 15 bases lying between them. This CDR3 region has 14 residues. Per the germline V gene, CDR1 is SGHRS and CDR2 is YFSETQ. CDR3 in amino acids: CASSPGSIPNEQFF. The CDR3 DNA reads TGCGCCAGCAGCCCCGGATCGATTCCGAATGAGCAGTTCTTC.

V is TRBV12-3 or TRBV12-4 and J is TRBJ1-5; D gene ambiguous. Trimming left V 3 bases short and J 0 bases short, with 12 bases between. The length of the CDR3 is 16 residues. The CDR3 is CASSFFGENSNQPQHF. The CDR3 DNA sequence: TGTGCCAGCAGTTTTTTTGGGGAGAATAGCAATCAGCCCCAGCATTTT.

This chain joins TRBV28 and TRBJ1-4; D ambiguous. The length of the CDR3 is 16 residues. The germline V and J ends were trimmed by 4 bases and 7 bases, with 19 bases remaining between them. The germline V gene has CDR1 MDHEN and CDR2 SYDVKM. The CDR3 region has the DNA TGTGCCAGCAGTTCCCCGCCGAGCGTGGAGAGTGAAAAACTGTTTTTT. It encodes CASSSPPSVESEKLFF.

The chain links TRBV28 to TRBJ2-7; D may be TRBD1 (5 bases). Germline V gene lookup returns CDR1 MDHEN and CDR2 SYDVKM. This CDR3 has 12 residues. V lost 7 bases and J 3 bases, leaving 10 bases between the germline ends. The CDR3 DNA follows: TGTGCCAGCACCCCCGACAGCTACGAGCAGTACTTC. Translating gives CASTPDSYEQYF.

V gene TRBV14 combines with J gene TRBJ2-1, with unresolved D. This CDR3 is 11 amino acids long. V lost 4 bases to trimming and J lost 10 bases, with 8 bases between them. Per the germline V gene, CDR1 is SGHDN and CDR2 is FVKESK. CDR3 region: CASSLYREQFF. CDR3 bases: TGTGCCAGCAGCCTCTACCGGGAGCAGTTCTTC.

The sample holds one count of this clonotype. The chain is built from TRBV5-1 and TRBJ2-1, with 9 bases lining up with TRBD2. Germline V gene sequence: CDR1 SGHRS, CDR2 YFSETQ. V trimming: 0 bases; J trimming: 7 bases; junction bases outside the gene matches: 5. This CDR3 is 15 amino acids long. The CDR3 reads CASSLAGGGGNEQFF. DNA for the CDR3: TGCGCCAGCAGCTTGGCCGGCGGGGGGGGAAATGAGCAGTTCTTC.

The chain's CDR3 is CASSLANANTGELFF. CDR3 sequence (DNA): TGTGCCAGCAGCTTAGCCAACGCGAACACCGGGGAGCTGTTTTTT. The rearrangement uses TRBV7-6 and TRBJ2-2; D not certain. The CDR3 is 15 residues long. CDR1 SGHVS and CDR2 FNYEAQ come from the germline V gene. The V and J ends lost 0 bases and 0 bases respectively, with 5 bases between them.

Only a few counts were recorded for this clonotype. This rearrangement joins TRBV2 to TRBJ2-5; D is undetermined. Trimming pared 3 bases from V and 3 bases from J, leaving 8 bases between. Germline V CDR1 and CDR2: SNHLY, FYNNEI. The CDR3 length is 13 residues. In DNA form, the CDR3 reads TGTGCCAGCAGTGAGGATAGGGAAGAGACCCAGTACTTC. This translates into CASSEDREETQYF.

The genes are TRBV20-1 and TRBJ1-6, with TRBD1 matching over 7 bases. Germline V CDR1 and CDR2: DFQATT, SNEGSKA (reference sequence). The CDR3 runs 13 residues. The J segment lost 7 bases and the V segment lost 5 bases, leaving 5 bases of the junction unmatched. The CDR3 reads CSAHRDRNSPLHF. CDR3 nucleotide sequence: TGCAGTGCTCACCGGGACAGAAATTCACCCCTCCACTTT.

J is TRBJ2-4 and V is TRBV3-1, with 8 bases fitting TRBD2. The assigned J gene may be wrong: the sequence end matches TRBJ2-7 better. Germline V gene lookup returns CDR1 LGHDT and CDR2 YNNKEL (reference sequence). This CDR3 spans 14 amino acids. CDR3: CASSQVAGGVEQYF. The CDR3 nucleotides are TGTGCCAGCAGCCAAGTCGCGGGAGGTGTCGAGCAGTACTTC.

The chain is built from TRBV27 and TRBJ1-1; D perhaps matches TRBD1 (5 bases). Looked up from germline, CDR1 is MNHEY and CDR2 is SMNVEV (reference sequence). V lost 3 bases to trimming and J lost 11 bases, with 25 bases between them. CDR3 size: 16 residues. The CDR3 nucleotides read TGTGCCAGCAGTTTGTCGCACCCCGGCATTTTCGAGGGGGCTTTCTTT. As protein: CASSLSHPGIFEGAFF.